The 31 T cell receptor beta chains given below trace back to one sample, sequenced in a study of T cells in localized non-small cell lung cancer. The assay was immunoSEQ multiplex PCR, and TCRdb's table has in-frame clones only and misses some. The data hold roughly 7,300 clones, with roughly 94% observed a single time. This specimen consisted of peripheral blood mononuclear cells, obtained before any cancer treatment. These receptors came from a male donor older than 55 with stage II lung adenocarcinoma.

The gene calls are TRBV6-5 and TRBJ2-2; weak D call: TRBD2 (5 bases). Trimming took 2 bases from V and 5 from J, leaving 9 bases between them. Germline assignment: CDR1 MNHEY and CDR2 SVGAGI. This CDR3 spans 14 amino acids. The CDR3 nucleotides are TGTGCCAGCAGTTACCCGGACTTAACCGGGGAGCTGTTTTTT. Its protein product is CASSYPDLTGELFF.

There are a few counts of this clone. This chain's CDR3 is CAISESTRDYGYTF. The CDR3 DNA sequence: TGTGCCATCAGTGAGTCGACACGGGACTATGGCTACACCTTC. V gene TRBV10-3 combines with J gene TRBJ1-2; D unresolved. The CDR3 loop spans 14 amino acids. Trimming shortened V by 0 bases and J by 3 bases, and 8 bases separated the two germline ends. Germline CDR1 ENHRY, CDR2 SYGVKD.

This chain uses TRBV7-9 with TRBJ1-1; D gene ambiguous. The CDR3 runs to 14 residues. V was trimmed by 6 bases and J by 3 bases, leaving 14 bases between them. The germline gives CDR1 SEHNR, CDR2 FQNEAQ (reference sequence). CDR3: CASRSDGPYTEAFF. The CDR3 DNA sequence: TGTGCCAGCAGATCCGACGGTCCCTACACTGAAGCTTTCTTT.

The chain uses TRBV7-9 and TRBJ2-3, with D tentatively TRBD2 (5 bases). V was clipped by 6 bases and J by 5 bases, with 18 bases between them. This CDR3 has 15 residues. Germline V lookup: CDR1 SEHNR, CDR2 FQNEAQ (reference sequence). CDR3 sequence (DNA): TGTGCCAGCAGTAGACTTGGGGTGAGGGTAGATACGCAGTATTTT. Translation: CASSRLGVRVDTQYF.

The chain links TRBV11-2 to TRBJ2-5, with TRBD2 identical over 12 bases. Trimming removed 2 bases from V and 5 bases from J; junction bases left unmatched: 3. The CDR3 runs to 15 residues. CDR1 SGHAT and CDR2 FQNNGV come from the germline V gene. The CDR3 region has the DNA TGTGCCAGCAGCTTACTAGCGGGGGGGCGGGAGACCCAGTACTTC. Its protein product is CASSLLAGGRETQYF. Full variable domain (remainder filled in from reference TRBV11-2 and TRBJ2-5): EAGVAQSPRYKIIEKRQSVAFWCNPISGHATLYWYQQILGQGPKLLIQFQNNGVVDDSQLPKDRFSAERLKGVDSTLKIQPAKLEDSAVYLCASSLLAGGRETQYFGPGTRLLVL.

J is TRBJ1-2 and V is TRBV29-1, with D uncertain. The germline CDR1 and CDR2 sequences are SQVTM and ANQGSEA. Trimming stripped 1 base from V and 0 bases from J, with 6 bases between. CDR3 length: 13 amino acids. Here the CDR3 DNA reads TGCAGCGTTGAAGGGGCCTCTAACTATGGCTACACCTTC. It translates to CSVEGASNYGYTF.

The gene calls are TRBV19 and TRBJ1-5; no firm D call. CDR3 length: 16 amino acids. Germline V gene lookup returns CDR1 LNHDA and CDR2 SQIVND (reference sequence). Trimming pared 3 bases from V and 4 bases from J, leaving 16 bases between. The CDR3 loop is CASSMPGPTQNQPQHF. Written as DNA, the CDR3 is TGTGCCAGTAGTATGCCGGGCCCCACCCAAAATCAGCCCCAGCATTTT.

V and J are TRBV6-4 and TRBJ1-1, with D possibly TRBD1 on 5 matching bases. The ends were cut back, 0 bases at V and 4 bases at J, with 6 bases in the middle. Germline CDR1 is MRHNA and CDR2 is SNTAGT. This CDR3 region has 13 residues. Here the CDR3 reads CASSDSDSTEAFF. For the CDR3, the DNA is TGTGCCAGCAGTGACTCTGACAGCACTGAAGCTTTCTTT.

This sequence joins TRBV18 and TRBJ1-5; D possibly corresponds to TRBD1 (5 bases). There are 18 residues in the CDR3. The germline V gene encodes CDR1 KGHSH and CDR2 LQKENI. The V end was cut by 1 base, the J end by 5 bases, with 21 bases between. The CDR3 reads CASSPLRSGRGEHQPQHF. CDR3 in DNA: TGTGCCAGCTCACCACTACGGAGTGGGAGAGGGGAGCATCAGCCCCAGCATTTT.

The chain links TRBV19 to TRBJ2-1; 8 nucleotides line up with TRBD2. Trimming cost V 9 bases and J 7 bases; bases outside gene matches: 2. The CDR3 runs 11 residues. Germline V gene lookup returns CDR1 LNHDA and CDR2 SQIVND (reference sequence). CDR3 bases: TGTGCCAGCTCGGGGGGGAATGAGCAGTTCTTC. It encodes CASSGGNEQFF.

The chain links TRBV29-1 to TRBJ1-5, with D possibly matching TRBD1 (5 bases). The germline V and J ends were trimmed by 6 bases and 7 bases, with 13 bases remaining between them. This CDR3 spans 12 amino acids. Germline V lookup: CDR1 SQVTM, CDR2 ANQGSEA. The CDR3 coding sequence is TGCAGCGTGAGGGACCTAGGACAGCCCCAGCATTTT. The encoded protein is CSVRDLGQPQHF.

The rearrangement joins TRBV12-5 to TRBJ2-3; a weak D match, TRBD2 (6 bases). This CDR3 region has 13 residues. V gave up 9 bases and J gave up 2 bases, with 12 bases separating them. CDR1 is LGHNT and CDR2 is FRNRAP in the germline V gene. The CDR3, as DNA: TGTGCTAGCAGCCGGCGGGACACAGATACGCAGTATTTT. It encodes CASSRRDTDTQYF.

This chain uses TRBV10-1 with TRBJ2-3; D ambiguous. Trimming cost V 3 bases and J 8 bases, with 6 bases left between them. In germline, CDR1 is WNHNN, CDR2 SYGVQD (reference sequence). The CDR3 is 11 amino acids. The CDR3 loop reads CASSDGVTQYF. Written as DNA, the CDR3 is TGCGCCAGCAGTGACGGTGTTACGCAGTATTTT.

The chain combines TRBV6-6 with TRBJ1-6; D may be TRBD1 (5 bases). CDR3 length: 15 residues. Germline CDR1 reads MNHNY; CDR2 reads SVGAGI (reference sequence). V lost 4 bases and J lost 10, with 17 bases in between. The CDR3: CASSSRGQRFSPLHF. DNA for the CDR3: TGTGCCAGCAGTTCCCGGGGCCAGCGATTCTCACCCCTCCACTTT.

V and J are TRBV7-6 and TRBJ2-3; D is possibly TRBD1 (7 bases). CDR1 SGHVS and CDR2 FNYEAQ come from the germline V gene. The CDR3 sequence is 14 residues long. V was pared by 5 bases and J by 6 bases, with 15 bases between. In nucleotides, the CDR3 is TGTGCCAGCAGCAACGGAGGGGGCGGGGATACGCAGTATTTT. As protein: CASSNGGGGDTQYF.

The chain uses TRBV6-6 and TRBJ2-7; no firm D call. V gave up 6 bases and J gave up 2 bases, with 8 bases separating them. This CDR3 contains 12 residues. The V gene's germline CDR1 is MNHNY and CDR2 SVGAGI (reference sequence). CDR3 in amino acids: CASSPRTYEQYF. CDR3 DNA: TGTGCCAGCAGCCCTCGGACCTACGAGCAGTACTTC.

The chain joins TRBV7-2 to TRBJ1-1; D might be TRBD1 (5 bases). Germline loops: CDR1 SGHTA, CDR2 FQGNSA. This CDR3 spans 18 amino acids. The V and J ends lost 1 base and 0 bases respectively, with 18 bases between them. The CDR3 DNA is TGTGCCAGCAGCTTAGGGGCAGGGCTGGGGGAAATGAACACTGAAGCTTTCTTT. Translation gives CASSLGAGLGEMNTEAFF.

The chain recombines TRBV7-2 with TRBJ1-1; 8 nucleotides match TRBD1. Germline V gives CDR1 SGHTA, CDR2 FQGNSA. V was clipped by 2 bases and J by 9 bases; unmatched bases: 5. There are 13 residues in the CDR3. CDR3 bases: TGTGCCAGCAGCTTAAACCAGGGGGCAAAAGCTTTCTTT. Its translation is CASSLNQGAKAFF. Based on the CDR3 plus reference TRBV7-2 and TRBJ1-1, the full variable domain is GAGVSQSPSNKVTEKGKDVELRCDPISGHTALYWYRQSLGQGLEFLIYFQGNSAPDKSGLPSDRFSAERTGGSVSTLTIQRTQQEDSAVYLCASSLNQGAKAFFGQGTRLTVV.

The chain couples TRBV6-6 to TRBJ1-5, with unresolved D. Germline V gene lookup returns CDR1 MNHNY and CDR2 SVGAGI (reference sequence). This CDR3 spans 13 amino acids. Deletions cut 6 bases from V and 7 bases from J, with 13 bases between. Here the CDR3 reads CASSYGIEQPQHF. CDR3 DNA sequence: TGTGCCAGCAGCTACGGTATAGAGCAGCCCCAGCATTTT.

The genes are TRBV7-3 and TRBJ1-1; 8 nucleotides agree with TRBD1. Trimming cost V 4 bases and J 3 bases; bases outside gene matches: 1. Germline lookup yields CDR1 SGHTA and CDR2 FQGTGA. The CDR3 loop spans 13 amino acids. The chain's CDR3 is CASSSQGDTEAFF. CDR3 in DNA: TGTGCCAGCAGCTCACAGGGGGACACTGAAGCTTTCTTT. Using reference TRBV7-3 and TRBJ1-1 for the parts outside the CDR3, the full variable domain is GAGVSQTPSNKVTEKGKYVELRCDPISGHTALYWYRQSLGQGPEFLIYFQGTGAADDSGLPNDRFFAVRPEGSVSTLKIQRTERGDSAVYLCASSSQGDTEAFFGQGTRLTVV.

This chain uses TRBV29-1 with TRBJ2-7; unclear D gene. The V end was cut by 0 bases, the J end by 6 bases, with 15 bases between. The CDR3 is 14 residues long. CDR1 is SQVTM, CDR2 ANQGSEA, per germline. The CDR3 reads CSVEDPGVPGEQYF. Written as DNA, the CDR3 is TGCAGCGTTGAAGATCCTGGGGTACCGGGCGAGCAGTACTTC.

This clone was counted only a few times. The rearrangement joins TRBV19 to TRBJ1-2; D remains ambiguous. The germline V gene has CDR1 LNHDA and CDR2 SQIVND (reference sequence). This CDR3 contains 12 residues. V gave up 0 bases and J gave up 6 bases, with 5 bases separating them. CDR3 region: CASSIETDGYTF. The CDR3 DNA sequence: TGTGCCAGTAGTATAGAGACGGATGGCTACACCTTC.

This chain links TRBV6-5 with TRBJ1-6; D gene unclear. CDR1 MNHEY and CDR2 SVGAGI come from the germline V gene. This CDR3 is built from 15 residues. V lost 4 bases to trimming and J lost 10 bases, with 17 bases between them. The CDR3 DNA is TGTGCCAGCAGTTTAGTACAGCGATCAGCGTCACCCCTCCACTTT. Translation gives CASSLVQRSASPLHF.

This chain connects TRBV28 to TRBJ1-1, with TRBD1 as a possible D gene (5 bases). The CDR3 consists of 10 residues. Trimming stripped 8 bases from V and 7 bases from J, with 8 bases between. Per germline, CDR1 MDHEN and CDR2 SYDVKM. The CDR3 region has the DNA TGTGCCAGCGGGGCCAATGAAGCTTTCTTT. Translation gives CASGANEAFF. Complete variable domain (other parts from reference TRBV28 and TRBJ1-1): DVKVTQSSRYLVKRTGEKVFLECVQDMDHENMFWYRQDPGLGLRLIYFSYDVKMKEKGDIPEGYSVSREKKERFSLILESASTNQTSMYLCASGANEAFFGQGTRLTVV.

The chain couples TRBV6-6 to TRBJ2-3, with D perhaps matching TRBD1 or TRBD2 (5 bases each). Germline lookup yields CDR1 MNHNY and CDR2 SVGAGI (reference sequence). The CDR3 spans 14 residues. V lost 10 bases and J 4 bases, leaving 18 bases between the germline ends. CDR3 amino acids: CATRGVMGADTQYF. The CDR3 bases are TGTGCCACCCGGGGAGTGATGGGGGCAGATACGCAGTATTTT.

The chain carries TRBV5-8 and TRBJ2-5, with a tentative D call TRBD1 (5 bases). In germline, CDR1 is SGHTS, CDR2 YDEGEE. V lost 4 bases, J lost 5 bases, and 12 bases lay in between. There are 13 residues in the CDR3. In DNA, the CDR3 is TGTGCCAGCAGCAGGCAGGGTTGGGAGACCCAGTACTTC. Translation gives CASSRQGWETQYF. Drawing the rest from reference TRBV5-8 and TRBJ2-5, the complete variable domain is EAGVTQSPTHLIKTRGQQATLRCSPISGHTSVYWYQQALGLGLQFLLWYDEGEERNRGNFPPRFSGRQFPNYSSELNVNALELEDSALYLCASSRQGWETQYFGPGTRLLVL.

This chain links TRBV11-2 with TRBJ2-3; 10 bases are shared with TRBD2. J was trimmed by 4 bases and V by 5 bases; bases with no gene match: 12. Germline CDR1 and CDR2: SGHAT and FQNNGV. The CDR3 runs 17 residues. The CDR3 nucleotides read TGTGCCAGCAGCACCGGAGTAGCGGGGGGCCGCGCAGATACGCAGTATTTT. It encodes CASSTGVAGGRADTQYF.

This clone was observed a single time. The genes are TRBV11-2 and TRBJ2-5; 9 nucleotides match TRBD2. The germline gives CDR1 SGHAT, CDR2 FQNNGV. CDR3 length: 16 residues. J lost 4 bases, V lost 5 bases, and 11 bases had no gene match. CDR3 amino acids: CASSQVSGGLLETQYF. The CDR3 DNA is TGTGCCAGCAGCCAAGTTAGCGGGGGACTCCTAGAGACCCAGTACTTC.

The chain couples TRBV11-2 to TRBJ2-1; D is uncertain. V was clipped by 5 bases and J by 8 bases, with 16 bases between them. CDR3 length: 14 residues. CDR1 and CDR2 from the germline V gene are SGHAT and FQNNGV. In DNA, the CDR3 is TGTGCCAGCAGCCCTAGAGGCCCGGCAGATGAGCAGTTCTTC. It specifies CASSPRGPADEQFF.

The genes are TRBV7-2 and TRBJ1-1; perhaps TRBD1 as D (6 bases). Germline CDR1 and CDR2: SGHTA and FQGNSA. Deletions cut 1 base from V and 7 bases from J, with 10 bases between. This CDR3 comprises 13 residues. The CDR3 nucleotides are TGTGCCAGCAGCTTAGGGGGGCGGGATGAAGCTTTCTTT. Translated, it gives CASSLGGRDEAFF.

This clone was detected once. The J gene is TRBJ1-2, the V gene TRBV10-3; D not resolved. CDR1 ENHRY and CDR2 SYGVKD come from the germline V gene. The CDR3 is 12 residues long. The V end was cut by 6 bases, the J end by 4 bases, with 9 bases between. The CDR3 sequence is CAISAGSYGYTF. The CDR3 nucleotides read TGTGCCATCAGCGCGGGGAGCTATGGCTACACCTTC.